The 30 T cell receptor beta chains in this list originate from one sample, sequenced in a study of shared clonotypes between healthy human individuals (dated by TCRdb to about 2020). The library was built by means of the immunoSEQ multiplex PCR assay. As stored in TCRdb, this immuneACCESS dataset retains in-frame rearrangements with V and J assigned. A fraction of the clones does not appear; measured against another copy, unresolved V genes explain less than half of the discrepancy, and the remainder lacks a known reason. The sample table shows 2.3 million or so clones, and over 85% are seen once. The ten largest clones take up 0.39% of the sample. The sequencing input was naive CD4+ T cells from PBMCs. The cell subset or site label corresponds to: CD45RA+ positively selected. The receptors shown here come from a young man in good health. Some clones in this sample may be carry-over from other donors' samples.

The chain is built from TRBV28 and TRBJ2-1, with 7 positions matching TRBD2. This CDR3 is 16 amino acids long. The germline V gene has CDR1 MDHEN and CDR2 SYDVKM. V lost 4 bases and J lost 7; bases outside the gene matches: 13. CDR3 in DNA: TGTGCCAGCAGTTCCCCCCTGGGCGGGAGTCGGAATGAGCAGTTCTTC. Amino acids: CASSSPLGGSRNEQFF.

The sample holds one count of this clone. CDR3 nucleotides: TGTGCCAGCAGCGAGGGATGGAGGGATACGCAGTATTTT. Residues: CASSEGWRDTQYF. The rearrangement uses TRBV9 and TRBJ2-3; D may be TRBD2 (5 bases). V lost 3 bases to trimming and J lost 6 bases, with 11 bases between them. The CDR3 is 13 residues long. CDR1 is SGDLS, CDR2 YYNGEE, per germline.

This chain's CDR3 is CASSVASGTGARDTQYF. In nucleotides, the CDR3 is TGTGCCAGCAGCGTAGCGTCCGGGACAGGGGCCAGAGATACGCAGTATTTT. The chain combines TRBV9 with TRBJ2-3, with TRBD1 matching over 10 bases. The CDR3 covers 17 residues. V gave up 0 bases and J gave up 5 bases; unmatched junction bases: 9. Germline V gives CDR1 SGDLS, CDR2 YYNGEE.

Concerning this clone: This specimen includes other DNA sequences encoding the same CDR3. The rearrangement links TRBV20-1 to TRBJ1-5; D is undetermined. CDR3 length: 11 amino acids. CDR1 and CDR2 (germline): DFQATT, SNEGSKA (reference sequence). The V and J ends lost 5 bases and 6 bases respectively, with 8 bases between them. The CDR3 sequence is CSARIGQPQHF. CDR3 coding DNA: TGCAGTGCTCGAATTGGTCAGCCCCAGCATTTT.

J is TRBJ2-3 and V is TRBV18; a possible D gene is TRBD2 (6 bases). The CDR3 covers 16 residues. The germline V gene encodes CDR1 KGHSH and CDR2 LQKENI. Trimming left V 3 bases short and J 0 bases short, with 13 bases between. The CDR3 region is CASSPLVGGSTDTQYF. For the CDR3, the DNA is TGTGCCAGCTCACCCCTCGTGGGGGGAAGCACAGATACGCAGTATTTT.

The CDR3 DNA is TGTGCCAGCAGTCCCACGGACAGGGGAGGAAACACCATATATTTT. Residues: CASSPTDRGGNTIYF. The chain is built from TRBV28 and TRBJ1-3; the match to TRBD1 covers 9 bases. Germline-derived CDR1 and CDR2 are MDHEN and SYDVKM. The CDR3 is 15 amino acids. Trimming at V came to 5 bases and at J to 4 bases, leaving 6 bases not matched to a gene. Looking up the rest from reference TRBV28 and TRBJ1-3 gives the full variable domain: DVKVTQSSRYLVKRTGEKVFLECVQDMDHENMFWYRQDPGLGLRLIYFSYDVKMKEKGDIPEGYSVSREKKERFSLILESASTNQTSMYLCASSPTDRGGNTIYFGEGSWLTVV.

CDR3 protein: CASSLVANNEQFF. CDR3 sequence (DNA): TGTGCCAGCAGCTTAGTGGCCAACAATGAGCAGTTCTTC. The chain combines TRBV11-2 with TRBJ2-1; D gene ambiguous. This CDR3 contains 13 residues. Germline loops: CDR1 SGHAT, CDR2 FQNNGV. V was clipped by 1 base and J by 5 bases, with 6 bases between them.

The V gene is TRBV7-8, the J gene TRBJ2-7; the D is unclear. Germline V gives CDR1 SGHVS, CDR2 FQNEAQ. V was shortened by 4 bases and J by 1 base, with 14 bases between the two germline ends. The CDR3 extends over 15 amino acids. The CDR3 DNA reads as TGTGCCAGCAGCTCCCCTTGGGTACAATCCTACGAGCAGTACTTC. This encodes CASSSPWVQSYEQYF.

This clone has only one observation. The chain employs TRBV9 and TRBJ1-5; the D gene is possibly TRBD1 (6 bases). The ends were cut back, 4 bases at V and 7 bases at J, with 15 bases in the middle. This CDR3 spans 14 amino acids. Germline CDR1 reads SGDLS; CDR2 reads YYNGEE. The CDR3 is CASSQDSTRQPQHF. The DNA of the CDR3 is TGTGCCAGCAGCCAGGACAGCACGCGGCAGCCCCAGCATTTT.

This clone was found once. The J gene is TRBJ2-3, the V gene TRBV19; D gene unclear. Germline-derived CDR1 and CDR2 are LNHDA and SQIVND (reference sequence). The length of the CDR3 is 14 residues. Trimming took 1 base from V and 1 from J, leaving 6 bases between them. Here the CDR3 DNA reads TGTGCCAGTAGTATAGCTAAGGGCACAGATACGCAGTATTTT. This gives the protein CASSIAKGTDTQYF. The whole variable domain, filled in from reference TRBV19 and TRBJ2-3, reads DGGITQSPKYLFRKEGQNVTLSCEQNLNHDAMYWYRQDPGQGLRLIYYSQIVNDFQKGDIAEGYSVSREKKESFPLTVTSAQKNPTAFYLCASSIAKGTDTQYFGPGTRLTVL.

To note about this clone: The identical CDR3 is also encoded by other nucleotide sequences in the sample. The genes are TRBV28 and TRBJ1-2, with D tentatively TRBD1 (5 bases). The CDR3 has 13 residues. The V end lost 6 bases, the J end lost 4 bases, and 12 bases lay between the germline ends. The germline V gene encodes CDR1 MDHEN and CDR2 SYDVKM. The CDR3 loop reads CASSLQGGYGYTF. The CDR3 DNA sequence: TGTGCCAGCAGCTTGCAGGGTGGCTATGGCTACACCTTC.

This sequence joins TRBV10-3 and TRBJ1-3; D gene ambiguous. With 0 bases removed from V and 4 bases from J, the gap between germline ends came to 10 bases. CDR3 length equals 15 residues. Germline values: CDR1 ENHRY, CDR2 SYGVKD. Written as DNA, the CDR3 is TGTGCCATCAGTGAGTCGTTAGGGTTGGGAAACACCATATATTTT. It yields the protein CAISESLGLGNTIYF.

The sample holds one count of this clone. The chain links TRBV29-1 to TRBJ1-1, with D unclear. The V and J ends lost 4 bases and 0 bases respectively, with 9 bases between them. CDR1 is SQVTM and CDR2 is ANQGSEA in the germline V gene. CDR3 size: 13 residues. The CDR3 spells CSVAPLVNTEAFF. The CDR3 DNA is TGCAGCGTTGCCCCGCTGGTGAACACTGAAGCTTTCTTT.

The V and J genes are TRBV10-3 and TRBJ2-7, with 7 bases matching TRBD2. The CDR3 contains 15 residues. Looked up from germline, CDR1 is ENHRY and CDR2 is SYGVKD. V shed 0 bases, J shed 6 bases, and the junction held 8 bases outside the gene matches. The CDR3 is CAISESTAGRGEQYF. DNA of the CDR3: TGTGCCATCAGTGAGTCCACAGCGGGACGGGGCGAGCAGTACTTC.

The rearrangement links TRBV18 to TRBJ1-1; D unresolved. The CDR3 runs to 14 residues. With 4 bases removed from V and 0 bases from J, the gap between germline ends came to 9 bases. In germline, CDR1 is KGHSH, CDR2 LQKENI. The CDR3 DNA follows: TGTGCCAGCTCACGGGAGGGCTTGAACACTGAAGCTTTCTTT. Its translation is CASSREGLNTEAFF.

This chain joins TRBV6-1 and TRBJ2-7; possibly TRBD1 for D (6 bases). Trimming stripped 11 bases from V and 0 bases from J, with 11 bases between. Per the germline V gene, CDR1 is MNHNS and CDR2 is SASEGT. This CDR3 has 12 residues. This CDR3 is CAVHRDSYEQYF. As DNA, the CDR3 is TGTGCCGTCCACAGGGACTCCTACGAGCAGTACTTC.

The J gene is TRBJ2-1, the V gene TRBV9; no clear D. This CDR3 is built from 15 residues. V was trimmed by 0 bases and J by 2 bases, leaving 9 bases between them. CDR1 and CDR2 from the germline V gene are SGDLS and YYNGEE. The CDR3 is CASSVDISPYNEQFF. CDR3 bases: TGTGCCAGCAGCGTAGACATATCCCCCTACAATGAGCAGTTCTTC.

This clone was seen a single time. The chain uses TRBV7-3 and TRBJ1-1; possible D gene TRBD1, 6 bases. CDR3 length: 14 residues. CDR1 is SGHTA and CDR2 is FQGTGA in the germline V gene. Trimming pared 3 bases from V and 5 bases from J, leaving 13 bases between. The CDR3 nucleotides are TGTGCCAGCAGCTTTTCCGGGGGCCAGACTGAAGCTTTCTTT. This encodes CASSFSGGQTEAFF.

The V call is TRBV29-1, the J call TRBJ2-7; tentative D call: TRBD1 (5 bases). The CDR3 extends over 11 amino acids. Germline V gene sequence: CDR1 SQVTM, CDR2 ANQGSEA. V dropped 5 bases and J dropped 6 bases, with 11 bases sitting between them. CDR3 nucleotides: TGCAGCGTTCAGGGCTACGGCGAGCAGTACTTC. Its protein product is CSVQGYGEQYF.

The V call is TRBV5-4, the J call TRBJ2-3; no definite D call. The CDR3 loop spans 14 amino acids. V lost 2 bases to trimming and J lost 1 base, with 8 bases between them. Germline CDR1 reads SGHNT; CDR2 reads YYREEE (reference sequence). Here the CDR3 reads CASSFLGRTDTQYF. In DNA form, the CDR3 reads TGTGCCAGCAGCTTTCTGGGCCGCACAGATACGCAGTATTTT.

The genes are TRBV10-3 and TRBJ2-1; D is unclear. V dropped 6 bases and J dropped 1 base, with 13 bases sitting between them. This CDR3 is 15 amino acids long. Germline V gives CDR1 ENHRY, CDR2 SYGVKD. The CDR3 region has the DNA TGTGCCATCAGAGACCGGTGGGTTTCCTACAATGAGCAGTTCTTC. This translates into CAIRDRWVSYNEQFF.

The chain employs TRBV10-2 and TRBJ1-1; weak D call: TRBD1 (5 bases). Trimming shortened V by 2 bases and J by 2 bases, and 9 bases separated the two germline ends. Germline-derived CDR1 and CDR2 are WSHSY and SAAADI. This CDR3 spans 14 amino acids. CDR3 bases: TGCGCCAGCAGTGAGGCTACAGGTAACACTGAAGCTTTCTTT. Encoded protein: CASSEATGNTEAFF.

The chain carries TRBV10-3 and TRBJ2-7; 9 positions agree with TRBD1. CDR1 and CDR2 (germline): ENHRY, SYGVKD. The CDR3 is made up of 21 amino acids. Unmatched junction bases numbered 29, after V lost 4 bases and J lost 7 bases. Here the CDR3 DNA reads TGTGCCATCAGTGGGGAAACGGGACAGGGCTGGCCAGGGAGAAACTACGATGAGCAGTACTTC. Protein: CAISGETGQGWPGRNYDEQYF.

The chain couples TRBV27 to TRBJ2-7, with D perhaps TRBD1 or TRBD2 (6 bases each). Germline V gene data show CDR1 as MNHEY and CDR2 as SMNVEV (reference sequence). With 5 bases removed from V and 2 bases from J, the gap between germline ends came to 19 bases. The CDR3 is 16 amino acids. CDR3: CASSRGDTILAYEQYF. CDR3 coding DNA: TGTGCCAGCAGTAGGGGGGACACTATCTTAGCCTACGAGCAGTACTTC.

This chain connects TRBV19 to TRBJ1-5; D gene uncertain. The CDR3 has 15 residues. The ends were cut back, 5 bases at V and 2 bases at J, with 13 bases in the middle. In germline, CDR1 is LNHDA, CDR2 SQIVND (reference sequence). DNA for the CDR3: TGTGCCAGTAGTCTACTGGCGTTGGGCAATCAGCCCCAGCATTTT. This codes for CASSLLALGNQPQHF.

The rearrangement uses TRBV10-3 and TRBJ2-5; 9 bases are shared with TRBD2. V gave up 6 bases and J gave up 4 bases; unmatched junction bases: 6. This CDR3 contains 14 residues. Per the germline V gene, CDR1 is ENHRY and CDR2 is SYGVKD. In DNA form, the CDR3 reads TGTGCCATCAGGTCTAGCGGGGTTCCAGAGACCCAGTACTTC. It specifies CAIRSSGVPETQYF.

There are a few counts of this clone. The same CDR3 is also encoded by other DNA sequences in this sample. J is TRBJ1-1 and V is TRBV9; tentatively, D is TRBD1 (6 bases). The CDR3 runs to 13 residues. Germline V lookup: CDR1 SGDLS, CDR2 YYNGEE. Trimming stripped 4 bases from V and 1 base from J, with 8 bases between. In DNA form, the CDR3 reads TGTGCCAGCAGCACACAGGGGAACACTGAAGCTTTCTTT. This codes for CASSTQGNTEAFF.

This chain uses TRBV7-6 with TRBJ1-1, with 9 bases matching TRBD1. V was pared by 6 bases and J by 5 bases, with 7 bases of the junction left unmatched. The CDR3 runs 14 residues. Per germline, CDR1 SGHVS and CDR2 FNYEAQ. CDR3 loop: CASRSQGALTEAFF. DNA of the CDR3: TGTGCCAGCAGATCACAGGGGGCGCTTACTGAAGCTTTCTTT. Together with reference TRBV7-6 and TRBJ1-1, the CDR3 gives the full variable domain: GAGVSQSPRYKVTKRGQDVALRCDPISGHVSLYWYRQALGQGPEFLTYFNYEAQQDKSGLPNDRFSAERPEGSISTLTIQRTEQRDSAMYRCASRSQGALTEAFFGQGTRLTVV.

This chain links TRBV7-9 with TRBJ1-1; 8 bases align to TRBD1. Germline CDR1 reads SEHNR; CDR2 reads FQNEAQ (reference sequence). The CDR3 length is 14 residues. V shed 4 bases, J shed 3 bases, and the junction held 4 bases outside the gene matches. CDR3 amino acids: CASSSGQEDTEAFF. CDR3 bases: TGTGCCAGCAGCTCGGGACAGGAAGACACTGAAGCTTTCTTT.

J is TRBJ2-3 and V is TRBV7-3, with 7 bases that match TRBD2. This CDR3 has 16 residues. V was clipped by 2 bases and J by 4 bases; unmatched bases: 9. Germline V lookup: CDR1 SGHTA, CDR2 FQGTGA. The CDR3 sequence is CASSLRVSRGADTQYF. CDR3 nucleotide sequence: TGTGCCAGCAGCTTACGAGTCAGCCGGGGGGCAGATACGCAGTATTTT.